The 10 T cell receptor beta chains presented below share a single source sample, sequenced in a study of control samples from healthy donors and cancer patients. The repertoire was sequenced with immunoSEQ multiplex PCR; TCRdb's copy has only in-frame clones and lacks some. The table includes about 150,000 clones, around 94% detected once. Specimen: PBMCs. These receptors came from a man aged 60 to 69 with colorectal cancer.

The V call is TRBV7-6, the J call TRBJ1-3; TRBD1 agrees at 8 bases. CDR1 is SGHVS and CDR2 is FNYEAQ in the germline V gene. Unmatched junction bases numbered 8, after V lost 0 bases and J lost 4 bases. The CDR3 length is 17 residues. CDR3 sequence reads: CASSLAPGQGYGNTIYF. Written as DNA, the CDR3 is TGTGCCAGCAGCTTAGCGCCCGGACAGGGATACGGAAACACCATATATTTT. The full variable domain, completed using reference TRBV7-6 and TRBJ1-3, is GAGVSQSPRYKVTKRGQDVALRCDPISGHVSLYWYRQALGQGPEFLTYFNYEAQQDKSGLPNDRFSAERPEGSISTLTIQRTEQRDSAMYRCASSLAPGQGYGNTIYFGEGSWLTVV.

This chain connects TRBV19 to TRBJ1-4; D ambiguous. The germline V gene encodes CDR1 LNHDA and CDR2 SQIVND (reference sequence). Trimming pared 5 bases from V and 5 bases from J, leaving 15 bases between. The CDR3 consists of 15 residues. Here the CDR3 reads CASSLGQAVNEKLFF. As DNA, the CDR3 is TGTGCCAGTAGTCTCGGTCAGGCGGTGAATGAAAAACTGTTTTTT.

This sequence joins TRBV6-5 and TRBJ2-1, with TRBD1 matching over 7 bases. Germline V gene lookup returns CDR1 MNHEY and CDR2 SVGAGI. Trimming at V came to 6 bases and at J to 3 bases, leaving 5 bases not matched to a gene. This CDR3 spans 14 amino acids. Here the CDR3 DNA reads TGTGCCAGCAGCCCCGGGACAGACTACAATGAGCAGTTCTTC. It yields the protein CASSPGTDYNEQFF.

The chain employs TRBV5-1 and TRBJ1-4, with D perhaps matching TRBD1 (6 bases). Per the germline V gene, CDR1 is SGHRS and CDR2 is YFSETQ. The CDR3 sequence is 14 residues long. V was clipped by 6 bases and J by 2 bases, with 11 bases between them. The CDR3 nucleotides read TGCGCCAGCATCCCTCAGGGGACTAATGAAAAACTGTTTTTT. It yields the protein CASIPQGTNEKLFF. Full variable domain (outside the CDR3, taken from reference TRBV5-1 and TRBJ1-4): KAGVTQTPRYLIKTRGQQVTLSCSPISGHRSVSWYQQTPGQGLQFLFEYFSETQRNKGNFPGRFSGRQFSNSRSEMNVSTLELGDSALYLCASIPQGTNEKLFFGSGTQLSVL.

The chain carries TRBV5-5 and TRBJ1-1; a weak D match, TRBD1 (5 bases). CDR1 is SGHKS, CDR2 YYEKEE, per germline (reference sequence). The V end was cut by 6 bases, the J end by 5 bases, with 17 bases between. CDR3 size: 14 residues. The CDR3 DNA follows: TGTGCCAGCACCCGGGACGGGGGTAGGACTGAAGCTTTCTTT. Protein sequence: CASTRDGGRTEAFF.

V and J are TRBV19 and TRBJ1-5, with D hard to call. The CDR3 extends over 12 amino acids. Germline CDR1 and CDR2: LNHDA and SQIVND (reference sequence). V was clipped by 7 bases and J by 0 bases, with 4 bases between them. The CDR3: CASTLSNQPQHF. In nucleotides, the CDR3 is TGTGCCAGTACCCTTAGCAATCAGCCCCAGCATTTT. Looking up the rest from reference TRBV19 and TRBJ1-5 gives the full variable domain: DGGITQSPKYLFRKEGQNVTLSCEQNLNHDAMYWYRQDPGQGLRLIYYSQIVNDFQKGDIAEGYSVSREKKESFPLTVTSAQKNPTAFYLCASTLSNQPQHFGDGTRLSIL.

V is TRBV19 and J is TRBJ2-6; D gene ambiguous. The CDR3 totals 16 residues. The V gene's germline CDR1 is LNHDA and CDR2 SQIVND (reference sequence). Trimming removed 6 bases from V and 3 bases from J, with 15 bases in between. Here the CDR3 DNA reads TGTGCCAGTAGCCTCGGAATGGGTAGTGGGGCCAACGTCCTGACTTTC. Its protein product is CASSLGMGSGANVLTF.

In this sample, this clone turned up once. The J gene is TRBJ1-3, the V gene TRBV2; 8 bases fit TRBD1. The length of the CDR3 is 15 residues. The V gene's germline CDR1 is SNHLY and CDR2 FYNNEI. J gave up 8 bases and V 4 bases, and 10 bases lay outside the gene matches. The CDR3 loop reads CASSGQGALSDTIYF. For the CDR3, the DNA is TGTGCCAGCAGTGGGCAGGGGGCCCTCTCAGACACCATATATTTT. The full variable domain, in which reference TRBV2 and TRBJ1-3 provide the parts outside the CDR3, is EPEVTQTPSHQVTQMGQEVILRCVPISNHLYFYWYRQILGQKVEFLVSFYNNEISEKSEIFDDQFSVERPDGSNFTLKIRSTKLEDSAMYFCASSGQGALSDTIYFGEGSWLTVV.

The rearrangement uses TRBV7-2 and TRBJ1-6, with D possibly matching TRBD1 (5 bases). Germline values: CDR1 SGHTA, CDR2 FQGNSA. The CDR3 contains 13 residues. V shed 3 bases and J shed 10 bases, with 10 bases lying between them. CDR3 in DNA: TGTGCCAGCAGCTTGGGGGAGGCATCACCCCTCCACTTT. Residues: CASSLGEASPLHF.

The chain uses TRBV4-3 and TRBJ1-5, with TRBD1 matching over 10 bases. The V gene's germline CDR1 is LGHNA and CDR2 YSLEER. This CDR3 spans 19 amino acids. J lost 1 base, V lost 1 base, and 10 bases had no gene match. CDR3 DNA: TGCGCCAGCAGCCAAGGAGTACGGGACAGGGGTTGGAGCAATCAGCCCCAGCATTTT. Its translation: CASSQGVRDRGWSNQPQHF.